Below are 3 T cell receptor beta chains sequenced from a single sample in a study of cytomegalovirus exposure and HLA in healthy donors. With 60 Vbeta and 13 Jbeta primers, the PCR was carried out. Profiled with immunoSEQ multiplex PCR; TCRdb holds only in-frame clones, not every one. This sample's clone table lists over 80,000 clones. Sequenced: PBMCs. Every receptor here comes from a girl aged 10 to 17 in good health and CMV-seropositive.

The CDR3 region has the DNA TGTGCCAGCAGCGTAGGGTTGGGGGGATCTAGCACAGATACGCAGTATTTT. Its translation: CASSVGLGGSSTDTQYF. The V and J genes are TRBV9 and TRBJ2-3; D is perhaps TRBD2 (6 bases). Per germline, CDR1 SGDLS and CDR2 YYNGEE. The CDR3 consists of 17 residues. V was pared by 0 bases and J by 0 bases, with 14 bases between.

In DNA form, the CDR3 reads TGTGCCAGCAGCTGGACTAGCTCCTACAATGAGCAGTTCTTC. Its translation: CASSWTSSYNEQFF. The chain joins TRBV7-2 to TRBJ2-1; 7 bases fit TRBD2. There are 14 residues in the CDR3. Germline assignment: CDR1 SGHTA and CDR2 FQGNSA. The V and J ends lost 4 bases and 0 bases, in that order; junction bases with no gene match: 0.

The chain is built from TRBV6-5 and TRBJ2-3, with D possibly being TRBD1 (6 bases). The germline gives CDR1 MNHEY, CDR2 SVGAGI. The CDR3 extends over 15 amino acids. Between the trimmed V and J ends, which lost 3 bases and 4 bases, there was a span of 14 bases. CDR3 residues: CASSYTTGNPDTQYF. Written as DNA, the CDR3 is TGTGCCAGCAGTTATACCACAGGGAACCCAGATACGCAGTATTTT.